This TCR beta chain was recovered during a study of blood T cell repertoires in COVID-19. About the study: PBMCs, B-cell-depleted T cells, or T cells were the source of the cDNA or gDNA that made up the material.

Here immunoSEQ multiplex PCR was the method, and the copy in TCRdb shows in-frame clones only, minus some. The table has 230,000 or so clones, 65% to 85% seen once. Germline V gene sequence: CDR1 MNHNY, CDR2 SVGAGI (reference sequence). This CDR3 region has 16 residues. V was pared by 0 bases and J by 3 bases, with 5 bases of the junction left unmatched. The J gene is TRBJ2-3, the V gene TRBV6-6, with TRBD2 matching 8 bases. The sample taken for sequencing was peripheral blood. The source of this sequence is a middle-aged man with active or convalescent COVID-19. The CDR3 loop is CASSYSTGGGTDTQYF. CDR3 sequence (DNA): TGTGCCAGCAGTTACTCGACCGGGGGGGGAACAGATACGCAGTATTTT.